This T cell receptor beta chain was identified in a study of blood T cell repertoires in COVID-19. Study at large: Spain, Italy and the United States supplied samples that represented acute and convalescent COVID-19. PBMCs, B-cell-depleted T cells, or T cells were the source of the cDNA or gDNA that made up the material.

The Seattle patients, enrolled during active infection, were followed longitudinally. The CDR3 consists of 14 residues. V was clipped by 5 bases and J by 3 bases, with 11 bases between them. CDR1 is SGHTA, CDR2 FQGNSA, per germline. Study processing details: Amplified reference gene primers provided the basis for estimating nucleated cell counts. Profiling relied on immunoSEQ multiplex PCR, and the TCRdb table lists in-frame clones only, not all of them. The D gene and trimming were derived from the DNA, and the V and J assignments and clone size from that table. The sample lists about 200,000 clones; more than 70% were seen once.

V is TRBV7-2 and J is TRBJ1-5; no reliable D call. The TCR was taken from a man aged 45 to 65 with COVID-19, enrolled during active disease. Material for sequencing was peripheral blood. Here the CDR3 reads CASSQTRNNQPQHF. DNA for the CDR3: TGTGCCAGCAGCCAGACTAGGAACAATCAGCCCCAGCATTTT.